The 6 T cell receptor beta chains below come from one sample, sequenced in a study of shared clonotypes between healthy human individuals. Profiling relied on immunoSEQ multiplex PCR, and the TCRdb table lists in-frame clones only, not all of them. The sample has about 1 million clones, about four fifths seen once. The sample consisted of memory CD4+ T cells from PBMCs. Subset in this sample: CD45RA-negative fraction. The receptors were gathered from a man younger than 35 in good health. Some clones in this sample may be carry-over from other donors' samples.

CDR3 in amino acids: CAWGRLVGTDTQYF. CDR3 coding DNA: TGTGCCTGGGGTAGACTAGTCGGGACAGATACGCAGTATTTT. V usage is TRBV30 and J usage is TRBJ2-3, with D possibly matching TRBD2 (6 bases). Trimming removed 5 bases from V and 3 bases from J, with 15 bases in between. CDR1 is GTSNPN, CDR2 SVGIG, per germline (reference sequence). The CDR3 loop spans 14 amino acids.

CDR3 sequence reads: CASSLFARGQSTGELFF. DNA for the CDR3: TGTGCCAGCAGCTTATTTGCGAGGGGGCAGAGCACCGGGGAGCTGTTTTTT. The chain has TRBV5-5 and TRBJ2-2; 7 positions agree with TRBD1. V dropped 2 bases and J dropped 4; count of bases not matched to a gene: 11. The CDR3 has 17 amino acids. Germline CDR1 is SGHKS and CDR2 is YYEKEE (reference sequence).

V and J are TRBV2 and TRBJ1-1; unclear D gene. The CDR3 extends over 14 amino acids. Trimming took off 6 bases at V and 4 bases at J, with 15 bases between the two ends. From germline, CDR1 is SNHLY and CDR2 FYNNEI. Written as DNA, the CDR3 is TGTGCCAGCAGCCTAGACCTCGGTGGCACTGAAGCTTTCTTT. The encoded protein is CASSLDLGGTEAFF.

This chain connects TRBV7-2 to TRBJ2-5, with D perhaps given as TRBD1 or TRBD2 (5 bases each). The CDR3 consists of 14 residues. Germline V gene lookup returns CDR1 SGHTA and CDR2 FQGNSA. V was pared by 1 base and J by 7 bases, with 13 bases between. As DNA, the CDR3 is TGTGCCAGCAGCTTAGAGGTCGGGGCTGGGACCCAGTACTTC. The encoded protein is CASSLEVGAGTQYF.

The CDR3 sequence: CAITRGVGTGELFF. CDR3 sequence (DNA): TGTGCCATAACGAGGGGAGTCGGGACCGGGGAGCTGTTTTTT. The rearrangement uses TRBV28 and TRBJ2-2; the D call may be TRBD1 or TRBD2 (5 bases each). The CDR3 spans 14 residues. Germline CDR1 MDHEN, CDR2 SYDVKM. Trimming cost V 10 bases and J 5 bases, with 17 bases left between them.

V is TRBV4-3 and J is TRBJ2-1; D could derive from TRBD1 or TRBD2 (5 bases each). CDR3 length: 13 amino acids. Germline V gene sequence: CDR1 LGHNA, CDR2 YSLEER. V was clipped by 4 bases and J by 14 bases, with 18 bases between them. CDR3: CASSPKIGDQEFF. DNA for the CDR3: TGCGCCAGCAGCCCCAAGATAGGGGACCAAGAGTTCTTC.